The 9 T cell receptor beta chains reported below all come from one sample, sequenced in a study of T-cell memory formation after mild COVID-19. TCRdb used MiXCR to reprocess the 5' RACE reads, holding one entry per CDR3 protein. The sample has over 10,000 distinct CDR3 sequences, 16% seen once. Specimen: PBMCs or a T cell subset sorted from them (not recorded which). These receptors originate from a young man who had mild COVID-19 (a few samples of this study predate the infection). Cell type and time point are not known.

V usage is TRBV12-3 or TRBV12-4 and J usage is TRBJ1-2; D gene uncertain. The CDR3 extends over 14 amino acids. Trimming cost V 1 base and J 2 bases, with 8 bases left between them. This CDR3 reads CASSLGSGNYGYTF. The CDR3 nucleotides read TGTGCCAGCAGTTTAGGGTCGGGGAACTATGGCTACACCTTC.

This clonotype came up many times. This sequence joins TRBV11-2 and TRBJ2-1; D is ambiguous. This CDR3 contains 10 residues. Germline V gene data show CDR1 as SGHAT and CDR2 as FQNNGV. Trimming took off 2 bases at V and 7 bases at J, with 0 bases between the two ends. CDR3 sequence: CASSLNEQFF. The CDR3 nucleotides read TGTGCCAGCAGCTTAAATGAGCAGTTCTTC. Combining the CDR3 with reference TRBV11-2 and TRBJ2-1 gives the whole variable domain EAGVAQSPRYKIIEKRQSVAFWCNPISGHATLYWYQQILGQGPKLLIQFQNNGVVDDSQLPKDRFSAERLKGVDSTLKIQPAKLEDSAVYLCASSLNEQFFGPGTRLTVL.

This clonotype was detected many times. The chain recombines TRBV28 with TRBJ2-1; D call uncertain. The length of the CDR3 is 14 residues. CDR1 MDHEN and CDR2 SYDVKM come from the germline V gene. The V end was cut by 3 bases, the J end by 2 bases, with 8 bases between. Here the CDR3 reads CASSFPTPYNEQFF. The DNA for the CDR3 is TGTGCCAGCAGTTTTCCCACCCCCTACAATGAGCAGTTCTTC.

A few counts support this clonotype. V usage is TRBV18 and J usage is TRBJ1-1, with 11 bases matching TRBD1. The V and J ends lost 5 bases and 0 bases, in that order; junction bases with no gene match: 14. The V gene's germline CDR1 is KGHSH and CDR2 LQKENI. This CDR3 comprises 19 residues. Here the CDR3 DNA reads TGTGCCAGCTCAATTTTCCCGGGACAGGGGGGACGTATGAACACTGAAGCTTTCTTT. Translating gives CASSIFPGQGGRMNTEAFF.

The CDR3, as DNA: TGCGCCAGCAGCTGGTATGAGCCCCCGAGTAATGAGCAGTTCTTC. This codes for CASSWYEPPSNEQFF. The rearrangement uses TRBV5-1 and TRBJ2-1, with D unclear. Deletions cut 3 bases from V and 7 bases from J, with 17 bases between. Germline CDR1 is SGHRS and CDR2 is YFSETQ. The CDR3 is 15 residues long.

CDR3 coding DNA: TGTGCCAGCAGAACCGGGACAGGGGTAGGAGATACGCAGTATTTT. It is translated as CASRTGTGVGDTQYF. The chain employs TRBV27 and TRBJ2-3, with 10 nucleotides matching TRBD1. Germline values: CDR1 MNHEY, CDR2 SMNVEV (reference sequence). Trimming at V came to 6 bases and at J to 5 bases, leaving 8 bases not matched to a gene. This CDR3 has 15 residues.

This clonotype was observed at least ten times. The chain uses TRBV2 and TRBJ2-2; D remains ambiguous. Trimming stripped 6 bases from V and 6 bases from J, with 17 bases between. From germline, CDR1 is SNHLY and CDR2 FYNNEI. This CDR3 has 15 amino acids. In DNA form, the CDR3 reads TGTGCCAGCAGCGAGGCCGGACCGTGGGCCGGGGAGCTGTTTTTT. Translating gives CASSEAGPWAGELFF. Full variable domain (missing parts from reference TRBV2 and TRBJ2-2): EPEVTQTPSHQVTQMGQEVILRCVPISNHLYFYWYRQILGQKVEFLVSFYNNEISEKSEIFDDQFSVERPDGSNFTLKIRSTKLEDSAMYFCASSEAGPWAGELFFGEGSRLTVL.

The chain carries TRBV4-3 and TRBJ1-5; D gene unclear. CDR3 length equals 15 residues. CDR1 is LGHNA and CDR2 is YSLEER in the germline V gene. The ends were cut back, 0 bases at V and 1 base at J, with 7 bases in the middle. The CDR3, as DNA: TGCGCCAGCAGCCAAGACGGCCTAAGCAATCAGCCCCAGCATTTT. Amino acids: CASSQDGLSNQPQHF.

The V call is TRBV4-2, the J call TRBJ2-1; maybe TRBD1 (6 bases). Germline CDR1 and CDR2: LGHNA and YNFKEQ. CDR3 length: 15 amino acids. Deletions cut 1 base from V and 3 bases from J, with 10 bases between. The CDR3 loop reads CASSQGQVNYNEQFF. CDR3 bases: TGTGCCAGCAGCCAAGGACAGGTCAACTACAATGAGCAGTTCTTC.